This T cell receptor beta chain emerged from a study of cytomegalovirus exposure and HLA in healthy donors. Study details: The early release's HLA-typed donors yielded approximately 81 million unique TCRs.

Study outcomes and limitations: In a later analysis, a genetic analysis reported fewer productive-TCR N-insertions in an Asian-associated ancestry cluster than the cohort average.

This clone came up once. The target antigen is unknown. 60 Vbeta and 13 Jbeta primers were used in PCR. Assay used: immunoSEQ multiplex PCR; TCRdb lists only in-frame clones, some missing. The sample has 150,000 or so clones, roughly 70% seen once. V trimming: 7 bases; J trimming: 9 bases; junction bases outside the gene matches: 18. This CDR3 comprises 16 residues. Germline CDR1 is ENHRY and CDR2 is SYGVKD. The sequence derives from a man aged 30 to 45 in good health and CMV-seronegative. Sequenced: PBMCs. V usage is TRBV10-3 and J usage is TRBJ1-2; TRBD1 matches 9 bases. The CDR3 nucleotides are TGTGCCATCAATTCAGGACAGGGGCCTTATCCAGATCGCTACACCTTC. Residues: CAINSGQGPYPDRYTF.